The source of this T cell receptor beta chain is a study of blood T cell repertoires in COVID-19 (dated by TCRdb to about 2020). With regard to the full study: Collaborator samples came from the United States, Italy and Spain and covered acute and convalescent phases of COVID-19. The prospective study material was composed of cDNA or gDNA derived from T cells, B-cell-depleted T cells, or PBMCs. The dataset comprised deeply sampled blood TCRbeta repertoires from subjects exposed to, actively infected with, or recovered from COVID-19. The repertoires were made available in a free public database intended to serve as a resource for research on the immune response to SARS-CoV-2. The samples were drawn from two sources: the first 160 participants of the ongoing ImmuneRACE study, and about 1,300 subjects contributed by 6 global collaborators. Nearly every sample came with metadata listing a de-identified subject ID, COVID-19 status, age in years and sex. Where HLA class I and class II types were available, the types were taken from metadata supplied by the sample provider, not from assay-based typing.

Summary of the overall study and its limitations: Clinical and demographic metadata were provided uncurated, with the amount varying by source and participant.

TCRbeta CDR3 regions were amplified from genomic DNA using the immunoSEQ Assay, a bias-controlled multiplex PCR. In the paper's pipeline: The number of nucleated cells in each sample was estimated by amplification of reference gene primers within the assay. To quantify the absolute abundance of each unique TCRbeta CDR3 rearrangement, sequence reads were collapsed and filtered. For each sample, productive Simpson clonality was calculated as the square root of Simpson's diversity index over productive rearrangements. TCRdb re-hosts the immuneACCESS table, in-frame sequences only. Its copies lack some clones; in the studies checked, an unresolved V gene accounts for under half of them, and the cause for the rest is not known. The V and J calls and clone size are taken from that table; D and trimming were inferred from the DNA. The sample includes roughly 250,000 clones, with roughly 80% observed a single time. The leading ten clones occupy more than 15% of the sample.

One collaborating source in Seattle enrolled patients during active infection and followed them longitudinally through the course of disease. The collaborating institutions used their own protocols to collect whole blood in K2EDTA tubes. For TCRbeta analysis, collaborators shipped samples as frozen whole blood, isolated PBMCs, or DNA extracted from either of those sample types. About this clone itself: Its antigen is unknown. Base quality data are lacking; no much larger clone is found one base away.

This TCR derives from a person aged 65 to 85 with COVID-19, enrolled during active disease. Sequencing was performed on peripheral blood.

Here the CDR3 is given as CASRGSSYNEQFF. The DNA sequence is TGCGCCAGCAGGGGGAGCTCCTACAATGAGCAGTTCTTC. The receptor chain draws on TRBV5-1 and TRBJ2-1; TRBD2 is possibly the D segment (5 matching bases). V is reduced by 5 bases and J by 0 bases, leaving a spacing of 6 bases between them. For CDR1 and CDR2, the germline V gene lists SGHRS and YFSETQ. From its cysteine to its phenylalanine, the CDR3 spans 13 amino acids. Only the CDR3 DNA is retained, 39 bases long and in frame from the first base.